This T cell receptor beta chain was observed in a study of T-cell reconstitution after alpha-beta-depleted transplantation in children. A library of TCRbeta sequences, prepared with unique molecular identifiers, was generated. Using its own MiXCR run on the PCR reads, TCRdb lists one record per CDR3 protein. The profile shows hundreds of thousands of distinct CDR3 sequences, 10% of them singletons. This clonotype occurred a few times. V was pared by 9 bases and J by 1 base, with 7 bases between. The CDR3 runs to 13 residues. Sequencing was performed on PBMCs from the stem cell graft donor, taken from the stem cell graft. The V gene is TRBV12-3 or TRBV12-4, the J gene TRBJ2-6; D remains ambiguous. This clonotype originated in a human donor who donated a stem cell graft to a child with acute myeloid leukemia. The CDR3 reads CASHLSGANVLTF. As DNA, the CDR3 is TGTGCCAGTCATTTGTCTGGGGCCAACGTCCTGACTTTC.